The 8 T cell receptor beta chains below come from one sample, sequenced in a study of cytomegalovirus exposure and HLA in healthy donors (dated by TCRdb to 2016 to 2017). The library was built by means of the immunoSEQ multiplex PCR assay. For the multiplex PCR, a mixture combining 60 forward primers for TCR Vbeta segments and 13 reverse primers for TCR Jbeta segments was used. TCRdb stores this immuneACCESS table with in-frame sequences only. Part of the clones is absent; in the studies checked, under half of the shortfall reflects unresolved V genes, and no reason is known for the rest. Counted in this sample were approximately 160,000 clones; about four fifths of them appeared once. Clones ranked in the top ten supply 6% to 7.5% of the sample. The sample consisted of PBMCs. The receptor source for this set is a man younger than 40 in good health and CMV-seropositive.

The chain carries TRBV7-3 and TRBJ2-1; 8 bases line up with TRBD2. The CDR3 is 14 amino acids. In germline, CDR1 is SGHTA, CDR2 FQGTGA. Trimming at V came to 8 bases and at J to 2 bases, leaving 5 bases not matched to a gene. Here the CDR3 DNA reads TGTGCCAGCGCCCAAGCGGGAGCCTACAATGAGCAGTTCTTC. Amino acids: CASAQAGAYNEQFF.

The chain links TRBV28 to TRBJ1-1; 8 bases line up with TRBD1. CDR1 MDHEN and CDR2 SYDVKM come from the germline V gene. There are 15 residues in the CDR3. V lost 5 bases and J lost 5; bases outside the gene matches: 10. The CDR3 region has the DNA TGTGCCAGCAGTGACCTAGGACAGGGAAGAACTGAAGCTTTCTTT. Translating it yields CASSDLGQGRTEAFF.

The chain recombines TRBV5-5 with TRBJ1-2; 10 bases are a match to TRBD1. This CDR3 is 13 amino acids long. After removal of 4 bases from V and 8 bases from J, the junction contained 5 bases not matched to a gene. Germline CDR1 reads SGHKS; CDR2 reads YYEKEE (reference sequence). DNA of the CDR3: TGTGCCAGCAGCCTACGGACAGGGGGGGGCTACACCTTC. This translates into CASSLRTGGGYTF.

This clone has just a few counts. CDR3 DNA sequence: TGTGCCAGCAGCCAAGAAAGGGGCGCCTATGGCTACACCTTC. It is translated as CASSQERGAYGYTF. This sequence joins TRBV14 and TRBJ1-2, with D possibly TRBD1 on 5 matching bases. The CDR3 spans 14 residues. Trimming removed 0 bases from V and 4 bases from J, with 9 bases in between. Germline V gene data show CDR1 as SGHDN and CDR2 as FVKESK. The variable domain in full, completed from reference TRBV14 and TRBJ1-2, reads EAGVTQFPSHSVIEKGQTVTLRCDPISGHDNLYWYRRVMGKEIKFLLHFVKESKQDESGMPNNRFLAERTGGTYSTLKVQPAELEDSGVYFCASSQERGAYGYTFGSGTRLTVV.

The V gene is TRBV7-9, the J gene TRBJ2-1; 7 nucleotides line up with TRBD2. Germline V gene lookup returns CDR1 SEHNR and CDR2 FQNEAQ (reference sequence). The CDR3 extends over 17 amino acids. V trimming: 5 bases; J trimming: 6 bases; junction bases outside the gene matches: 16. The CDR3 region has the DNA TGTGCCAGCAGCAGAGACCATACGCCCGCTAGCGGCAATGAGCAGTTCTTC. This sequence encodes CASSRDHTPASGNEQFF.

The chain employs TRBV28 and TRBJ2-1; 9 positions agree with TRBD2. Losses at the gene ends were 3 bases for V and 9 bases for J; bases not matched to a gene: 21. This CDR3 has 19 residues. Germline-derived CDR1 and CDR2 are MDHEN and SYDVKM. The CDR3 DNA reads TGTGCCAGCAGTTTTCCCGGATTCGGGCCTAGCGGGATCCGGGGTGAGCAGTTCTTC. Translated, it gives CASSFPGFGPSGIRGEQFF.

CDR3 protein: CASSYSGPTRTDTQYF. CDR3 nucleotide sequence: TGTGCCAGCAGTTACTCCGGTCCTACCCGCACAGATACGCAGTATTTT. This rearrangement joins TRBV6-5 to TRBJ2-3; D unclear. The CDR3 totals 16 residues. In germline, CDR1 is MNHEY, CDR2 SVGAGI. Trimming removed 0 bases at V and 1 base at J, with 11 bases between.

The V and J genes are TRBV6-5 and TRBJ2-2; a weak D match, TRBD2 (6 bases). The CDR3 is made up of 12 amino acids. Trimming shortened V by 4 bases and J by 12 bases, and 12 bases separated the two germline ends. The germline gives CDR1 MNHEY, CDR2 SVGAGI. CDR3 coding DNA: TGTGCCAGCAGTTCAACAGGAGGGAAGCTGTTTTTT. This translates into CASSSTGGKLFF.